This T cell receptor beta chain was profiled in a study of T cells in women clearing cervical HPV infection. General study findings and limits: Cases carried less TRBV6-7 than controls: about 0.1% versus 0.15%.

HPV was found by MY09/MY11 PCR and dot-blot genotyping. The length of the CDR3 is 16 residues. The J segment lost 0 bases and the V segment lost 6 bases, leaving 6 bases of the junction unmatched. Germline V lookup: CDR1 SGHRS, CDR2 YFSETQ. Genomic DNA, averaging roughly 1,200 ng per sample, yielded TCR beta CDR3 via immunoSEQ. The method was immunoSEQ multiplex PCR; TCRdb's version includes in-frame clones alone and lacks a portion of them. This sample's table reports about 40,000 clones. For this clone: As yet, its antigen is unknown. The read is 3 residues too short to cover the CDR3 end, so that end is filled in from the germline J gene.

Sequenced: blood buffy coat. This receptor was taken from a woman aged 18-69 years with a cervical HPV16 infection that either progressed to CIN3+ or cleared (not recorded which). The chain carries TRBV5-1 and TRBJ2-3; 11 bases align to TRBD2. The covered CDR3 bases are TGCGCCAGCACCATAGCGGGGGGGACTAGCACAGATACG. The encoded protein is CASTIAGGTSTDT. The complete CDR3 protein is CASTIAGGTSTDTQYF.